Each of the 25 T cell receptor beta chains below was sequenced from the same sample in a study of T cells expressing NK-cell markers (dated by TCRdb to between 2020 and 2021). The library relied on 5' RACE. The run used an Illumina HiSeq 2000. Reprocessed by TCRdb, the reads give a single entry per CDR3 protein sequence, without DNA. The sample's records list some 410,000 distinct CDR3 sequences. About 7.3% of the sample is held by the ten biggest clonotypes. The sample comprised blood T cells: a sorted CD56 or NKG2C T cell subset, CD4+ or CD8+ T cells, or bulk PBMC T cells (not recorded which). The receptors derive from a woman between 18 and 69 years old in good health.

The rearrangement links TRBV12-3 or TRBV12-4 to TRBJ2-1. The CDR3 totals 14 residues. The CDR3 sequence is CASGETGPYNEQFF.

The rearrangement links TRBV6-5 to TRBJ1-1; the D call from TCRdb, TRBD1, cannot be confirmed without DNA. CDR3 length: 13 residues. The germline V gene has CDR1 MNHEY and CDR2 SVGAGI. CDR3 loop: CASSYSRGLEAFF.

V and J are TRBV29-1 and TRBJ2-7; the TRBD1 assignment by TCRdb is unverifiable without DNA. The germline V gene encodes CDR1 SQVTM and CDR2 ANQGSEA. The CDR3 is 15 residues long. The CDR3 protein is CSVVPGGPRPYEQYF.

V is TRBV7-2 and J is TRBJ2-3; TCRdb's D gene call, TRBD1, goes unchecked for lack of DNA. The CDR3 totals 16 residues. The V gene's germline CDR1 is SGHTA and CDR2 FQGNSA. CDR3: CASSLKGTGGTDTQYF.

This chain uses TRBV4-3 with TRBJ2-7; lacking DNA, the TRBD1 call made by TCRdb goes unchecked. Germline CDR1 and CDR2: LGHNA and YSLEER. The CDR3 sequence is 17 residues long. The CDR3: CASSQALPQAGAYEQYF.

The chain links TRBV10-3 to TRBJ2-2; checking the TCRdb D call of TRBD1 is not possible without DNA. There are 15 residues in the CDR3. Germline CDR1 ENHRY, CDR2 SYGVKD. The CDR3: CAISETGTGGGELFF.

The rearrangement joins TRBV12-3 or TRBV12-4 to TRBJ2-1; lacking DNA, the TRBD1 call made by TCRdb goes unchecked. The CDR3 contains 15 residues. The CDR3 protein is CASTPRDEGYNEQFF.

This chain uses TRBV7-6 with TRBJ2-2; there is no DNA to check the TCRdb D call of TRBD2. The CDR3 contains 17 residues. Germline CDR1 reads SGHVS; CDR2 reads FNYEAQ. The CDR3 sequence: CASSQRLAGGNTGELFF.

V usage is TRBV20-1 and J usage is TRBJ1-2. The germline gives CDR1 DFQATT, CDR2 SNEGSKA (reference sequence). The CDR3 covers 14 residues. This CDR3 reads CSARIGPDLYGYTF.

V is TRBV20-1 and J is TRBJ2-2; there is no DNA to check the TCRdb D call of TRBD2. The CDR3 covers 18 residues. CDR1 and CDR2 from the germline V gene are DFQATT and SNEGSKA (reference sequence). CDR3 in amino acids: CSARTHSTSGINTGELFF.

The chain has TRBV12-3 or TRBV12-4 and TRBJ2-7; TCRdb selects TRBD2, and the lack of DNA leaves this call unchecked. CDR3 length: 14 amino acids. The CDR3 loop reads CASSLGLAGSEQYF.

The chain is built from TRBV20-1 and TRBJ1-1. The CDR3 is made up of 13 amino acids. The germline CDR1 and CDR2 sequences are DFQATT and SNEGSKA (reference sequence). The CDR3 is CSAGGSGGTEAFF.

The chain employs TRBV20-1 and TRBJ2-7; no DNA is available, so the TRBD1 call from TCRdb remains unchecked. CDR1 is DFQATT, CDR2 SNEGSKA, per germline (reference sequence). The CDR3 is 19 residues long. The CDR3 loop is CSASPIVSRDWEDSYEQYF.

The chain carries TRBV27 and TRBJ1-1. The CDR3 spans 18 residues. Germline V lookup: CDR1 MNHEY, CDR2 SMNVEV (reference sequence). CDR3 protein: CASSFLPYGTAMNTEAFF.

The rearrangement uses TRBV7-2 and TRBJ2-1; TCRdb names TRBD2, which stays unverified in the absence of DNA. The CDR3 is 15 amino acids. Germline assignment: CDR1 SGHTA and CDR2 FQGNSA. The CDR3 reads CASSLRGQPYNEQFF.

The chain joins TRBV15 to TRBJ2-5; with no DNA, the TCRdb D assignment of TRBD2 cannot be verified. From germline, CDR1 is LNHNV and CDR2 YYDKDF (reference sequence). The CDR3 has 17 amino acids. The CDR3 region is CATSREPGLNSWETQYF.

The rearrangement joins TRBV7-3 to TRBJ2-3; TCRdb designates TRBD1, a call that cannot be tested without DNA. The CDR3 runs 16 residues. Germline loops: CDR1 SGHTA, CDR2 FQGTGA. CDR3 sequence: CASSLTFGGRGDTQYF.

J is TRBJ2-1 and V is TRBV25-1; TCRdb's D call of TRBD2 is untestable without DNA. This CDR3 has 14 residues. Germline CDR1 reads MGHDK; CDR2 reads SYGVNS. CDR3 region: CASRLAGAYNEQFF.

The chain links TRBV7-2 to TRBJ2-7; TCRdb outputs TRBD1, but without DNA this stays unchecked. Germline V gene data show CDR1 as SGHTA and CDR2 as FQGNSA. This CDR3 spans 15 amino acids. CDR3 residues: CASSLGGTGIYEQYF.

This chain uses TRBV12-3 or TRBV12-4 with TRBJ1-5; the TCRdb D gene call, TRBD1, has no DNA to confirm it. This CDR3 contains 16 residues. CDR3 residues: CASSLARQGGRQPQHF.

This chain connects TRBV7-2 to TRBJ2-5; TCRdb calls TRBD1, which cannot be checked without DNA. The CDR3 is 13 residues long. CDR1 is SGHTA, CDR2 FQGNSA, per germline. The CDR3 region is CASSFDPPETQYF.

The gene calls are TRBV2 and TRBJ2-7; TCRdb lists TRBD1, though no DNA is available to test this call. Germline V gives CDR1 SNHLY, CDR2 FYNNEI. This CDR3 is built from 14 residues. This CDR3 reads CASSERGGKGEQYF.

The rearrangement uses TRBV7-9 and TRBJ2-5; there is no DNA to check the TCRdb D call of TRBD2. The length of the CDR3 is 15 residues. Germline V gene lookup returns CDR1 SEHNR and CDR2 FQNEAQ (reference sequence). This chain's CDR3 is CASSLDPGGPETQYF.

The chain recombines TRBV19 with TRBJ1-3. CDR3 length: 12 amino acids. CDR1 is LNHDA and CDR2 is SQIVND in the germline V gene (reference sequence). CDR3 loop: CASSWTGNTIYF.

The rearrangement uses TRBV20-1 and TRBJ2-5; TCRdb designates TRBD1, a call that cannot be tested without DNA. The germline gives CDR1 DFQATT, CDR2 SNEGSKA (reference sequence). The CDR3 contains 13 residues. This chain's CDR3 is CSARDRRRETQYF.